This TCR beta chain came from a study of cytomegalovirus exposure and HLA in healthy donors. PCR primers comprised 60 Vbeta and 13 Jbeta primers. Generated by immunoSEQ multiplex PCR, the TCRdb table keeps only in-frame clones and is missing some. The sample carries 170,000 or so clones, roughly 87% recorded once. From germline, CDR1 is SGHDN and CDR2 FVKESK. The CDR3 has 15 residues. The ends were cut back, 7 bases at V and 0 bases at J, with 14 bases in the middle. This chain uses TRBV14 with TRBJ2-3, with unresolved D. The receptor's source is a man aged 50-59 years in good health and CMV-seronegative. The sequencing input was PBMCs. CDR3 nucleotide sequence: TGTGCCAGCAAAGCGCACGGTCCTAGCACAGATACGCAGTATTTT. Translation: CASKAHGPSTDTQYF. The entire variable domain, with the rest obtained from reference TRBV14 and TRBJ2-3, is as follows: EAGVTQFPSHSVIEKGQTVTLRCDPISGHDNLYWYRRVMGKEIKFLLHFVKESKQDESGMPNNRFLAERTGGTYSTLKVQPAELEDSGVYFCASKAHGPSTDTQYFGPGTRLTVL.